Listed here are 30 T cell receptor beta chains from one sample, sequenced in a study of shared T cell receptors in the human thymus. TCRdb keeps only in-frame clones here, not all; method: immunoSEQ multiplex PCR. The table records roughly 560,000 clones, 78% of them present only once. The sample was also reused in another study, on human thymus T cells.

The material sequenced was thymocytes. These receptors came from a boy in the first two years of life with a congenital heart defect.

The J gene is TRBJ1-1, the V gene TRBV19; no clear D. V was clipped by 3 bases and J by 7 bases, with 9 bases between them. Germline V gene sequence: CDR1 LNHDA, CDR2 SQIVND (reference sequence). CDR3 length equals 12 residues. The CDR3 nucleotides are TGTGCCAGTAGTATGGCTACAGATGAAGCTTTCTTT. Protein: CASSMATDEAFF.

This chain links TRBV10-1 with TRBJ2-3; D uncertain. The CDR3 runs to 15 residues. Germline assignment: CDR1 WNHNN and CDR2 SYGVQD (reference sequence). V lost 1 base and J 4 bases, leaving 12 bases between the germline ends. The CDR3 reads CASSEFRELADTQYF. The CDR3 bases are TGCGCCAGCAGTGAGTTCCGAGAGCTGGCAGATACGCAGTATTTT.

This chain joins TRBV20-1 and TRBJ1-1, with 10 positions matching TRBD1. The CDR3 is made up of 10 amino acids. Germline CDR1 reads DFQATT; CDR2 reads SNEGSKA (reference sequence). With V trimmed by 5 bases and J by 9 bases, 0 bases remained unmatched. The CDR3 loop reads CSADRGQAFF. The CDR3 nucleotides read TGCAGTGCTGACAGGGGGCAAGCTTTCTTT.

This clone was detected only once. The chain couples TRBV2 to TRBJ1-2, with D possibly matching TRBD1 (5 bases). This CDR3 contains 15 residues. From germline, CDR1 is SNHLY and CDR2 FYNNEI. Trimming took 4 bases from V and 0 from J, leaving 12 bases between them. CDR3 in amino acids: CASSAGEGTNYGYTF. As DNA, the CDR3 is TGTGCCAGCAGTGCGGGGGAGGGGACTAACTATGGCTACACCTTC.

The genes are TRBV29-1 and TRBJ2-1; 12 positions match TRBD1. The germline V gene has CDR1 SQVTM and CDR2 ANQGSEA. V lost 7 bases, J lost 10 bases, and 8 bases stayed unmatched. The CDR3 length is 13 residues. The CDR3 is CSAGGQGADEQFF. The CDR3 DNA follows: TGCAGCGCAGGGGGACAGGGGGCGGACGAGCAGTTCTTC.

The CDR3 sequence is CASSPPGTSGNTGELFF. The CDR3, as DNA: TGTGCCAGCAGTCCACCAGGGACTAGCGGGAACACCGGGGAGCTGTTTTTT. The V call is TRBV27, the J call TRBJ2-2; TRBD2 aligns across 11 bases. V shed 5 bases, J shed 1 base, and the junction held 6 bases outside the gene matches. Germline V gene sequence: CDR1 MNHEY, CDR2 SMNVEV (reference sequence). This CDR3 is 17 amino acids long.

The chain couples TRBV7-9 to TRBJ2-1, with 13 bases lining up with TRBD2. Trimming removed 7 bases from V and 15 bases from J; junction bases left unmatched: 15. Germline CDR1 SEHNR, CDR2 FQNEAQ (reference sequence). The CDR3 consists of 15 residues. The CDR3, as DNA: TGTGCCAGCATAACTAGGACTAGCGGGAGTAAATCGCCGTTCTTC. Amino acids: CASITRTSGSKSPFF.

The chain is built from TRBV7-9 and TRBJ2-5, with D maybe TRBD2 (5 bases). V dropped 6 bases and J dropped 4 bases, with 12 bases sitting between them. This CDR3 has 13 amino acids. CDR1 and CDR2 from the germline V gene are SEHNR and FQNEAQ (reference sequence). This chain's CDR3 is CASRATSAETQYF. The CDR3 nucleotides are TGTGCCAGCAGAGCTACTAGTGCAGAGACCCAGTACTTC.

This clone has a single count. The chain employs TRBV2 and TRBJ1-2, with 11 bases identical to TRBD1. The CDR3 has 13 residues. The ends lost 9 bases at V and 8 bases at J; junction bases unmatched: 8. The germline CDR1 and CDR2 sequences are SNHLY and FYNNEI. CDR3 nucleotide sequence: TGTGCCAGACCCGGGACAGGGGGTAGAGGCTACACCTTC. It encodes CARPGTGGRGYTF.

The count of this clone is one. V and J are TRBV6-4 and TRBJ2-1, with D possibly TRBD1 on 5 matching bases. The CDR3 has 14 amino acids. Trimming removed 5 bases from V and 0 bases from J, with 8 bases in between. Germline loops: CDR1 MRHNA, CDR2 SNTAGT. Here the CDR3 DNA reads TGTGCCAGCAGTAGGACACCCTCCTACAATGAGCAGTTCTTC. It yields the protein CASSRTPSYNEQFF.

In DNA, the CDR3 is TGCGCCAGCAGTGTAAAGGGGAGGGGGTACGAGCAGTACTTC. This sequence encodes CASSVKGRGYEQYF. The chain links TRBV10-2 to TRBJ2-7, with a weak D call TRBD2 (7 bases). Germline lookup yields CDR1 WSHSY and CDR2 SAAADI. V dropped 4 bases and J dropped 4 bases, with 14 bases sitting between them. This CDR3 has 14 amino acids.

CDR3 region: CASSLGRGVRREQFF. The DNA of the CDR3 is TGTGCCAGCAGCTTGGGACGGGGAGTGAGGAGGGAGCAGTTCTTC. The gene calls are TRBV5-5 and TRBJ2-1, with D maybe TRBD2 (5 bases). V lost 0 bases to trimming and J lost 10 bases, with 17 bases between them. Per the germline V gene, CDR1 is SGHKS and CDR2 is YYEKEE (reference sequence). The CDR3 spans 15 residues.

This chain connects TRBV11-2 to TRBJ1-4, with D possibly matching TRBD1 (5 bases). V shed 0 bases and J shed 8 bases, with 16 bases lying between them. CDR1 SGHAT and CDR2 FQNNGV come from the germline V gene. The CDR3 has 16 amino acids. The CDR3 DNA is TGTGCCAGCAGCTTAGATGCTGGGGCCCGGTACGAAAAACTGTTTTTT. This translates into CASSLDAGARYEKLFF.

This CDR3 is CASSLCGSGRANTEAFF. CDR3 nucleotide sequence: TGTGCCAGCAGTTTATGCGGGTCGGGCAGGGCGAACACTGAAGCTTTCTTT. The V and J genes are TRBV28 and TRBJ1-1, with a weak D call TRBD1 (5 bases). Germline V CDR1 and CDR2: MDHEN, SYDVKM. V was pared by 0 bases and J by 1 base, with 15 bases between. CDR3 length: 17 residues. The full variable domain, its missing parts supplied by reference TRBV28 and TRBJ1-1, is DVKVTQSSRYLVKRTGEKVFLECVQDMDHENMFWYRQDPGLGLRLIYFSYDVKMKEKGDIPEGYSVSREKKERFSLILESASTNQTSMYLCASSLCGSGRANTEAFFGQGTRLTVV.

The chain joins TRBV9 to TRBJ2-3; D may be TRBD1 (6 bases). Germline loops: CDR1 SGDLS, CDR2 YYNGEE. Trimming left V 5 bases short and J 2 bases short, with 12 bases between. CDR3 length: 14 amino acids. The CDR3 is CASSSRDTTDTQYF. For the CDR3, the DNA is TGTGCCAGCAGTTCCCGGGACACCACAGATACGCAGTATTTT.

The chain has TRBV27 and TRBJ1-1; D ambiguous. The CDR3 has 14 amino acids. Germline V gives CDR1 MNHEY, CDR2 SMNVEV (reference sequence). V lost 3 bases to trimming and J lost 0 bases, with 8 bases between them. The CDR3 reads CASSLGHLNTEAFF. The CDR3 bases are TGTGCCAGCAGTTTGGGCCACTTGAACACTGAAGCTTTCTTT.

This clone was detected only a few times. This rearrangement joins TRBV4-3 to TRBJ1-3; possibly TRBD1 for D (5 bases). The germline gives CDR1 LGHNA, CDR2 YSLEER. The CDR3 has 18 residues. V was pared by 5 bases and J by 1 base, with 21 bases between. In DNA, the CDR3 is TGCGCCAGCAGCTTCAGGGAGTGGGCTGGACTATCTGGAAACACCATATATTTT. Its protein is CASSFREWAGLSGNTIYF.

This clone has a single count. The rearrangement links TRBV4-3 to TRBJ1-4; D possibly corresponds to TRBD1 (6 bases). The germline V and J ends were trimmed by 1 base and 1 base, with 13 bases remaining between them. The CDR3 is 17 amino acids. Germline V gives CDR1 LGHNA, CDR2 YSLEER. The CDR3 nucleotides read TGCGCCAGCAGCCAAGCTTCAAACAGGGAAACTAATGAAAAACTGTTTTTT. This translates into CASSQASNRETNEKLFF.

The chain uses TRBV21-1 and TRBJ1-5; whether TRBD1, the table's D call, matches the DNA was not checked. TRBV21-1 is tagged as a pseudogene. The length of the CDR3 is 12 residues. The CDR3 nucleotides read TGTGGGCAGGGACAGAGCAATCAGCCCCAGCATTTT. Its protein product is CGQGQSNQPQHF.

This clone was observed a single time. The rearrangement uses TRBV21-1 and TRBJ2-5; the table assigns TRBD2, which was not confirmed against the DNA. TRBV21-1 is a recognized pseudogene. This CDR3 is 16 amino acids long. The CDR3 region is CASSKGSGRFQETQYF. The CDR3 DNA reads as TGTGCCAGCAGCAAAGGGAGCGGGAGATTCCAAGAGACCCAGTACTTC.

There are a few counts of this clone. The chain joins TRBV10-2 to TRBJ2-1; 7 nucleotides match TRBD2. V was clipped by 7 bases and J by 0 bases; unmatched bases: 9. The CDR3 runs to 16 residues. Germline CDR1 and CDR2: WSHSY and SAAADI. The DNA for the CDR3 is TGCGCCAGCACCGAGGGGCGGGAGAGCTCCTACAATGAGCAGTTCTTC. This translates into CASTEGRESSYNEQFF.

The chain links TRBV27 to TRBJ2-3, with TRBD2 matching 7 bases. Germline CDR1 reads MNHEY; CDR2 reads SMNVEV (reference sequence). Unmatched junction bases numbered 5, after V lost 6 bases and J lost 2 bases. This CDR3 has 14 residues. The CDR3 here is CASSLGGNTDTQYF. In nucleotides, the CDR3 is TGTGCCAGCAGCTTGGGGGGGAACACAGATACGCAGTATTTT.

The gene calls are TRBV29-1 and TRBJ2-2; D assignment may be TRBD1 or TRBD2 (5 bases each). Trimming stripped 4 bases from V and 0 bases from J, with 21 bases between. Germline loops: CDR1 SQVTM, CDR2 ANQGSEA. CDR3 length equals 18 residues. The CDR3 nucleotides are TGCAGCGTTGGAGAGGGTGGCAGGGTGGGAACGAACACCGGGGAGCTGTTTTTT. It codes for CSVGEGGRVGTNTGELFF.

This clone was recorded a few times. This chain links TRBV19 with TRBJ2-1; 7 nucleotides match TRBD1. Germline trimming cut 4 bases from V and 0 bases from J; bases unmatched to any gene: 6. The CDR3 spans 16 residues. CDR1 and CDR2 (germline): LNHDA, SQIVND (reference sequence). CDR3 in amino acids: CASSTRQGSSYNEQFF. The CDR3 DNA sequence: TGTGCCAGTAGTACCCGACAGGGAAGCTCCTACAATGAGCAGTTCTTC. The variable domain in full, with the rest retrieved from reference TRBV19 and TRBJ2-1, is DGGITQSPKYLFRKEGQNVTLSCEQNLNHDAMYWYRQDPGQGLRLIYYSQIVNDFQKGDIAEGYSVSREKKESFPLTVTSAQKNPTAFYLCASSTRQGSSYNEQFFGPGTRLTVL.

The chain combines TRBV5-6 with TRBJ2-7, with 8 bases fitting TRBD2. Germline V gives CDR1 SGHDT, CDR2 YYEEEE. The CDR3 contains 14 residues. Trimming took 1 base from V and 3 from J; bases not matched to a gene: 3. CDR3 in amino acids: CASSLLTSGYEQYF. The CDR3 coding sequence is TGTGCCAGCAGCTTGTTAACTAGCGGCTACGAGCAGTACTTC.

Regarding this clone: Within the sample, other DNA sequences also encode this same CDR3. This chain joins TRBV20-1 and TRBJ2-1, with a weak D call TRBD2 (5 bases). The CDR3 loop spans 11 amino acids. Germline-derived CDR1 and CDR2 are DFQATT and SNEGSKA (reference sequence). V was clipped by 6 bases and J by 6 bases, with 9 bases between them. This CDR3 reads CSASSGNEQFF. The CDR3 nucleotides read TGCAGTGCCAGCAGCGGCAATGAGCAGTTCTTC.

In this sample, this clone turned up once. The chain has TRBV6-6 and TRBJ1-2, with D perhaps TRBD1 (6 bases). Trimming removed 2 bases at V and 4 bases at J, with 14 bases between. This CDR3 is built from 15 residues. In germline, CDR1 is MNHNY, CDR2 SVGAGI (reference sequence). In nucleotides, the CDR3 is TGTGCCAGCAGTTACAAGTCCAGACAGGTCTATGGCTACACCTTC. Translation: CASSYKSRQVYGYTF.

This chain links TRBV11-2 with TRBJ2-3, with 10 bases identical to TRBD2. The germline gives CDR1 SGHAT, CDR2 FQNNGV. V shed 5 bases, J shed 4 bases, and the junction held 12 bases outside the gene matches. The CDR3 has 17 amino acids. Written as DNA, the CDR3 is TGTGCCAGCAGCCCCCTAAGCGGGAGGGCCCCCCCAGATACGCAGTATTTT. Translated: CASSPLSGRAPPDTQYF.

This clone was recorded once. The V call is TRBV30, the J call TRBJ2-7; D perhaps matches TRBD2 (7 bases). Trimming cost V 0 bases and J 3 bases, with 21 bases left between them. The germline V gene encodes CDR1 GTSNPN and CDR2 SVGIG (reference sequence). The CDR3 extends over 17 amino acids. The CDR3 sequence: CAWSVQGLGGSLYEQYF. CDR3 sequence (DNA): TGTGCCTGGAGTGTACAGGGTTTAGGCGGGAGCCTCTACGAGCAGTACTTC.

This chain links TRBV19 with TRBJ1-5; 8 bases are shared with TRBD1. Germline lookup yields CDR1 LNHDA and CDR2 SQIVND (reference sequence). The CDR3 length is 17 residues. With V trimmed by 4 bases and J by 2 bases, 10 bases remained unmatched. The CDR3 loop is CASSKETDRVRNQPQHF. In nucleotides, the CDR3 is TGTGCCAGTAGTAAGGAGACGGACAGGGTTCGCAATCAGCCCCAGCATTTT.